One T cell receptor (beta chain) is described in this entry. What it binds is not known. Both 60 Vbeta primers and 13 Jbeta primers went into the PCR. Using immunoSEQ multiplex PCR, the repertoire was profiled, and TCRdb retains in-frame clones only, with some absent. The sample lists fewer than 200,000 clones, 10% to 15% seen once, with over 6.5% in the top ten. This record comes from a study of cytomegalovirus exposure and HLA in healthy donors. The study's findings and limits: In an earlier analysis, productive rearrangement rates for most beta V segments clustered near 87% or 30%.

Germline CDR1 is KGHSH and CDR2 is LQKENI. V was clipped by 5 bases and J by 4 bases, with 9 bases between them. The CDR3 consists of 13 residues. The sequence was collected from a man aged 45-65 years in good health and CMV-seropositive. The chain carries TRBV18 and TRBJ1-5; possible D gene TRBD1, 6 bases. The sample consisted of PBMCs. CDR3 nucleotides: TGTGCCAGCTCATTCCAGGGGAATCAGCCCCAGCATTTT. Its translation: CASSFQGNQPQHF.